This TCR beta chain was captured in a study of beta chain features in type 1 diabetes. Study outcomes and limitations: Sampled from patients, naive, central memory and Treg TCRB repertoires appeared more similar than those sampled from healthy donors. Cells expressing TCR highly could be over-represented by cDNA sequencing. Patients with Type 1 diabetes showed moderately but significantly shorter TCRB CDR3s in all four CD4+ subsets.

Purity exceeded 95% in all sorted populations. In its sample, this clone was seen a few times. Its specificity is not known. Trimming took off 0 bases at V and 1 base at J, with 8 bases between the two ends. CDR3 length: 15 amino acids. From germline, CDR1 is SGHRS and CDR2 YFSETQ. All of the isolated RNA was reverse transcribed, so expressed TCRB transcripts were sequenced. Naive, central memory and regulatory T cell samples averaged around 4 million immunoSEQ reads each. TCRdb's table, derived via immunoSEQ multiplex PCR, lists solely in-frame clones and lacks some. Of roughly 700,000 clones detected, 13% appear once; the ten largest clones hold approximately 0.021%.

This sequence originates from a man between 18 and 29 years old with type 1 diabetes. The chain uses TRBV5-1 and TRBJ2-1; no clear D gene. The sample comprised naive CD4+ T cells from blood. Here the CDR3 reads CASSLGLPSYNEQFF. As DNA, the CDR3 is TGCGCCAGCAGCTTGGGACTTCCGTCCTACAATGAGCAGTTCTTC.